The sequence of this T cell receptor beta chain was determined in a study of beta chain features in type 1 diabetes. As for the study in general: About 110 million sorted cells were examined across all samples. Study conclusions and caveats: In type 1 diabetes patients, VDJ junctions had fewer insertions; deletions at these junctions were more frequent.

Reverse transcription of all isolated RNA meant that expressed TCRB transcripts were sequenced. Generated by immunoSEQ multiplex PCR, the TCRdb table keeps only in-frame clones and is missing some. The sample holds under 250,000 clones, approximately 11% seen once. On this clone: Antigen: not known.

The specimen sequenced was central memory CD4+ T cells from blood. This sequence was found in a man between 18 and 35 years old in good health.

The CDR3, as DNA: TGTGCCGGGGGCCGGGACAGTGCGTCGGTAGCGTACGAGCAGTACTTC. This translates into CAGGRDSASVAYEQYF. This chain connects TRBV30 to TRBJ2-7, with TRBD1 matching 7 bases. The CDR3 totals 16 residues. Per germline, CDR1 GTSNPN and CDR2 SVGIG (reference sequence). The trim removed 8 bases at V and 4 bases at J, leaving 20 bases unmatched.